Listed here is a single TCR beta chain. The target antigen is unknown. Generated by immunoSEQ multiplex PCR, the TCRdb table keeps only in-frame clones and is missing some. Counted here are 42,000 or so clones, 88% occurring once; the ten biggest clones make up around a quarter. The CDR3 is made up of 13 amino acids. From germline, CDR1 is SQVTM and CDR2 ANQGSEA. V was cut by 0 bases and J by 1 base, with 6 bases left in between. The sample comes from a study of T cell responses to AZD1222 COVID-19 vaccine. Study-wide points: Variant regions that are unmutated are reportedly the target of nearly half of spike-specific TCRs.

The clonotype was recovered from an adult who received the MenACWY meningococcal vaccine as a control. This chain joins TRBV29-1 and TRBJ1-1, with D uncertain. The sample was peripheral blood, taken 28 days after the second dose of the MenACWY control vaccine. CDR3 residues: CSVEDHRNTEAFF. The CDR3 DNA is TGCAGCGTTGAAGATCATAGGAACACTGAAGCTTTCTTT.